Presented here are 9 T cell receptor beta chains from one specimen sequenced in a study of CXCR3-negative and CXCR3-positive naive CD8 T cells. cDNA libraries for TRB were generated by 5' RACE incorporating UMI labels. Reprocessing the 5' RACE reads, TCRdb reports a single entry for every CDR3 protein and omits DNA. The sample table sets out 50,000 to 70,000 distinct CDR3 sequences. Antigen specificity for these receptors is unknown. Study-wide points: Naive cells positive for CXCR3 carried more hydrophobic TRB CDR3s than CXCR3-negative ones.

Sequencing input: naive CXCR3+ CD8+ T cells from blood. Stated subset: CD45RO-CCR7+CD27+CD95- naive CD8+ T cells expressing CXCR3 (TNR3+). These TCRs come from a human donor in good health. Some clones in this sample may be carry-over from other donors' samples.

The rearrangement joins TRBV12-5 to TRBJ1-1. The germline gives CDR1 LGHNT, CDR2 FRNRAP. The CDR3 is made up of 13 amino acids. The CDR3 reads CASGLALNTEAFF.

The chain recombines TRBV15 with TRBJ2-5; TCRdb reports TRBD2, a call that lacks DNA to check it against. Germline loops: CDR1 LNHNV, CDR2 YYDKDF (reference sequence). This CDR3 contains 15 residues. CDR3: CATSRDAGGVETQYF.

The rearrangement links TRBV29-1 to TRBJ2-7; without DNA, the TCRdb call of TRBD1 cannot be checked. The CDR3 is 14 residues long. Germline lookup yields CDR1 SQVTM and CDR2 ANQGSEA. The CDR3 region is CSVEPGQSSYEQYF.

The chain carries TRBV7-9 and TRBJ2-7; TCRdb's D call of TRBD1 is untestable without DNA. Looked up from germline, CDR1 is SEHNR and CDR2 is FQNEAQ (reference sequence). The CDR3 runs 13 residues. The chain's CDR3 is CASSSSGLHEQYF. The whole variable domain, remainder taken from reference TRBV7-9 and TRBJ2-7, is DTGVSQNPRHKITKRGQNVTFRCDPISEHNRLYWYRQTLGQGPEFLTYFQNEAQLEKSRLLSDRFSAERPKGSFSTLEIQRTEQGDSAMYLCASSSSGLHEQYFGPGTRLTVT.

The chain carries TRBV19 and TRBJ2-1. The CDR3 has 13 amino acids. Germline assignment: CDR1 LNHDA and CDR2 SQIVND (reference sequence). CDR3 loop: CASSLLLNDEQFF. The full variable domain, rest sourced from reference TRBV19 and TRBJ2-1, is DGGITQSPKYLFRKEGQNVTLSCEQNLNHDAMYWYRQDPGQGLRLIYYSQIVNDFQKGDIAEGYSVSREKKESFPLTVTSAQKNPTAFYLCASSLLLNDEQFFGPGTRLTVL.

The chain links TRBV29-1 to TRBJ2-7. The CDR3 runs 12 residues. Germline values: CDR1 SQVTM, CDR2 ANQGSEA. CDR3 region: CSVERQPYEQYF.

This chain connects TRBV5-1 to TRBJ1-1. Germline V CDR1 and CDR2: SGHRS, YFSETQ. This CDR3 has 12 amino acids. CDR3 region: CASRWGNTEAFF.

The chain carries TRBV2 and TRBJ1-2. The CDR3 totals 15 residues. Germline CDR1 reads SNHLY; CDR2 reads FYNNEI. CDR3 sequence: CASSDEGSANYGYTF.

The CDR3 is CASSQSSGGLSNTGELFF. The rearrangement uses TRBV3-1 and TRBJ2-2; lacking DNA, the TRBD2 call made by TCRdb goes unchecked. This CDR3 region has 18 residues. CDR1 is LGHDT and CDR2 is YNNKEL in the germline V gene (reference sequence).